At least ten counts were recorded for the clone carrying this TCR beta chain. The entry originates in a study of CD8 T cells in ankylosing spondylitis. This CDR3 is built from 13 residues. V was cut by 4 bases and J by 2 bases, with 8 bases left in between. Per the germline V gene, CDR1 is SGHRS and CDR2 is YFSETQ. TCRdb re-analysed the 5' RACE reads in MiXCR, keeping a single row per CDR3 protein. Here the sample spans a few hundred thousand distinct CDR3 sequences, around 18% being singletons. The material sequenced was blood, either unsorted or a sorted T cell fraction (not recorded which). The sequence derives from a male donor with ankylosing spondylitis or in good health (not recorded which). The chain recombines TRBV5-1 with TRBJ2-3, with D perhaps TRBD1 (6 bases). CDR3 DNA sequence: TGCGCCAGCAGCACAGGGATCACAGATACGCAGTATTTT. Translation: CASSTGITDTQYF.